Listed here are 3 T cell receptor beta chains from one sample, sequenced in a study of blood T cell repertoires in COVID-19. The table came from immunoSEQ multiplex PCR; TCRdb's copy has only in-frame clones and leaves some out. The sample yields over 250,000 clones, around 90% seen once. Source material: peripheral blood. The receptors here all came from a man in his 60s who had recovered from COVID-19.

J is TRBJ1-6 and V is TRBV3-1 (or the pseudogene TRBV3-2); the D gene is possibly TRBD1 (6 bases). Trimming took off 7 bases at V and 0 bases at J, with 16 bases between the two ends. The CDR3 extends over 17 amino acids. Germline CDR1 LGHDT, CDR2 YNNKEL (reference sequence). The CDR3 DNA reads as TGTGCCAGCAAGGTGGGACAATCGAGCTCCTATAATTCACCCCTCCACTTT. Amino acid sequence: CASKVGQSSSYNSPLHF.

This chain links TRBV20-1 with TRBJ2-2, with a tentative D call TRBD2 (6 bases). The germline V and J ends were trimmed by 3 bases and 4 bases, with 12 bases remaining between them. Looked up from germline, CDR1 is DFQATT and CDR2 is SNEGSKA (reference sequence). The CDR3 is made up of 14 amino acids. DNA of the CDR3: TGCAGTGCTAGTAAAAGGACTACCACCGGGGAGCTGTTTTTT. Translation: CSASKRTTTGELFF.

The chain carries TRBV11-2 and TRBJ2-1; the D is unclear. The germline V gene encodes CDR1 SGHAT and CDR2 FQNNGV. Trimming took 4 bases from V and 10 from J, leaving 11 bases between them. The CDR3 length is 12 residues. The DNA of the CDR3 is TGTGCCAGCAGCTGGCAGGTTGCCGAGCAGTTCTTC. Encoded protein: CASSWQVAEQFF.